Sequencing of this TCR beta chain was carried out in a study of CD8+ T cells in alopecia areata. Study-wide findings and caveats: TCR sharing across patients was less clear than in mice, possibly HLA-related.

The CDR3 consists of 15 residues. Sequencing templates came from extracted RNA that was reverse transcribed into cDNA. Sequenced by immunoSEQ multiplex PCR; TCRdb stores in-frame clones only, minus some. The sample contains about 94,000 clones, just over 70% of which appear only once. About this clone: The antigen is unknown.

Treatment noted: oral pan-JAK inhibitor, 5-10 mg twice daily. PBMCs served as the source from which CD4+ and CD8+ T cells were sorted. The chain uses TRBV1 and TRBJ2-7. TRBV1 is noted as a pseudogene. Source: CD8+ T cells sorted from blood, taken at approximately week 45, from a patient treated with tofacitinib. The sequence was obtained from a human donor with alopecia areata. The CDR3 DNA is TGCACCAGCAGCATCGGGGCCGTTCCCTATAGGGAGCAGTACTTC. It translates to CTSSIGAVPYREQYF.